The clone carrying this TCR beta chain has just one count. Sequence at one end of the junction differs from germline and may be a read error. These data come from a study of blood T cell repertoires in COVID-19. The method was immunoSEQ multiplex PCR; TCRdb's version includes in-frame clones alone and lacks a portion of them. The sample contains some 240,000 clones, 75% to 90% of which appear only once. CDR1 and CDR2 from the germline V gene are LNHDA and SQIVND (reference sequence). This CDR3 contains 14 residues. The receptor's source is a woman in her sixties or seventies with COVID-19, enrolled during active disease. The chain has TRBV19 and TRBJ1-2, with TRBD1 matching over 9 bases. The sample comprised peripheral blood. CDR3 DNA: TGTGCCAGTAGTATAAGAACGGACAGGGGAGGTAGTGCCTTC. This codes for CASSIRTDRGGSAF. Filled out from reference TRBV19 and TRBJ1-2, the complete variable domain reads DGGITQSPKYLFRKEGQNVTLSCEQNLNHDAMYWYRQDPGQGLRLIYYSQIVNDFQKGDIAEGYSVSREKKESFPLTVTSAQKNPTAFYLCASSIRTDRGGSAFGSGTRLTVV.